These 14 T cell receptor beta chains share one sample of origin, sequenced in a study of blood T cell repertoires in COVID-19. Sequencing used immunoSEQ multiplex PCR; TCRdb keeps in-frame clones, though not all of them. In the table there are 210,000 or so clones, 84% of which are singletons. Sequencing used peripheral blood. Every receptor here comes from a woman aged 70-85 years with active or convalescent COVID-19.

V is TRBV6-6 and J is TRBJ1-2; D uncertain. Germline values: CDR1 MNHNY, CDR2 SVGAGI (reference sequence). The CDR3 has 13 amino acids. Trimming took 0 bases from V and 9 from J, leaving 11 bases between them. CDR3 protein: CASSYSGRASYTF. In DNA form, the CDR3 reads TGTGCCAGCAGTTACTCGGGGAGGGCGAGCTACACCTTC.

This sequence joins TRBV21-1 and TRBJ2-2; TRBD1 was called by the table and not checked on the DNA. TRBV21-1 is a pseudogene. This CDR3 is built from 17 residues. Here the CDR3 reads CASSKSPDRDYTGELFF. In DNA, the CDR3 is TGTGCCAGCAGCAAATCCCCGGACAGGGATTACACCGGGGAGCTGTTTTTT.

J is TRBJ1-1 and V is TRBV6-6, with 7 bases identical to TRBD1. V lost 7 bases, J lost 8 bases, and 10 bases stayed unmatched. Per germline, CDR1 MNHNY and CDR2 SVGAGI (reference sequence). The CDR3 covers 13 residues. CDR3 nucleotide sequence: TGTGCCAGCAACTACAGGGAGACAGGGGAAGCTTTCTTT. Its protein product is CASNYRETGEAFF.

The chain couples TRBV4-2 to TRBJ1-1; D might be TRBD1 (5 bases). CDR3 length: 19 residues. The V end was cut by 2 bases, the J end by 0 bases, with 22 bases between. CDR1 LGHNA and CDR2 YNFKEQ come from the germline V gene. The CDR3 nucleotides are TGTGCCAGCAGCCAACTCCCACCCGGGGGGGGACGTATGAACACTGAAGCTTTCTTT. Translated, it gives CASSQLPPGGGRMNTEAFF.

This clone was recorded once. The gene calls are TRBV7-9 and TRBJ1-2, with TRBD1 matching over 8 bases. After removal of 5 bases from V and 4 bases from J, the junction contained 6 bases not matched to a gene. The CDR3 covers 14 residues. In germline, CDR1 is SEHNR, CDR2 FQNEAQ (reference sequence). CDR3 DNA sequence: TGTGCCAGCAGCCCCCGACAGGGGTCCTATGGCTACACCTTC. Translation: CASSPRQGSYGYTF. Filled out from reference TRBV7-9 and TRBJ1-2, the complete variable domain reads DTGVSQNPRHKITKRGQNVTFRCDPISEHNRLYWYRQTLGQGPEFLTYFQNEAQLEKSRLLSDRFSAERPKGSFSTLEIQRTEQGDSAMYLCASSPRQGSYGYTFGSGTRLTVV.

The chain has TRBV7-8 and TRBJ1-5; possible D gene TRBD1, 6 bases. The germline gives CDR1 SGHVS, CDR2 FQNEAQ. V was shortened by 4 bases and J by 3 bases, with 16 bases between the two germline ends. This CDR3 is 16 amino acids long. CDR3: CASSSRGSGYNQPQHF. DNA of the CDR3: TGTGCCAGCAGCTCCAGGGGATCAGGGTACAATCAGCCCCAGCATTTT.

This chain joins TRBV6-2 or TRBV6-3 and TRBJ2-7; 7 bases are a match to TRBD2. The length of the CDR3 is 15 residues. Germline values: CDR1 MNHEY, CDR2 SVGEGT. V shed 6 bases, J shed 2 bases, and the junction held 10 bases outside the gene matches. CDR3 loop: CASSQGGGGTYEQYF. DNA for the CDR3: TGTGCCAGCAGCCAAGGTGGGGGGGGTACCTACGAGCAGTACTTC.

This clone was found once. The chain carries TRBV9 and TRBJ2-3, with TRBD2 matching 8 bases. With 3 bases clipped from V and 3 bases from J, the junction kept 9 bases outside the gene matches. The CDR3 is 16 residues long. Germline V gives CDR1 SGDLS, CDR2 YYNGEE. CDR3 sequence: CASSAGGALRTDTQYF. The CDR3 DNA reads as TGTGCCAGCAGCGCGGGAGGGGCCCTTCGGACAGATACGCAGTATTTT.

The chain employs TRBV3-1 (or the pseudogene TRBV3-2) and TRBJ1-3; D may be TRBD1 (6 bases). The V gene lost 6 bases and the J gene lost 2 bases, with 11 bases spanning the gap. Germline V gene lookup returns CDR1 LGHDT and CDR2 YNNKEL (reference sequence). CDR3 length: 14 amino acids. CDR3 nucleotide sequence: TGTGCCAGCAGTATAACAGGGACTGGAAACACCATATATTTT. As protein: CASSITGTGNTIYF.

The rearrangement joins TRBV5-1 to TRBJ1-3; a possible D gene is TRBD1 (5 bases). The length of the CDR3 is 16 residues. Trimming stripped 0 bases from V and 4 bases from J, with 14 bases between. Germline CDR1 SGHRS, CDR2 YFSETQ. The CDR3: CASSLAPQRQGNTIYF. DNA for the CDR3: TGCGCCAGCAGCTTGGCTCCCCAAAGACAGGGAAACACCATATATTTT.

The gene calls are TRBV5-1 and TRBJ1-2; D remains ambiguous. Germline V gives CDR1 SGHRS, CDR2 YFSETQ. This CDR3 region has 15 residues. Trimming removed 4 bases at V and 6 bases at J, with 19 bases between. CDR3 sequence: CASSLKGGSGNGYTF. DNA for the CDR3: TGCGCCAGCAGCCTCAAAGGAGGGTCAGGCAATGGCTACACCTTC.

The chain recombines TRBV28 with TRBJ2-5; possibly TRBD1 for D (5 bases). CDR1 MDHEN and CDR2 SYDVKM come from the germline V gene. The CDR3 runs to 14 residues. Between the trimmed V and J ends, which lost 2 bases and 2 bases, there was a span of 9 bases. The CDR3 region is CASSLQQVQETQYF. CDR3 nucleotide sequence: TGTGCCAGCAGTTTACAACAGGTGCAAGAGACCCAGTACTTC.

CDR3 in amino acids: CASSLAGDHEQYF. The DNA of the CDR3 is TGTGCCAGCTCCCTCGCAGGGGATCACGAGCAGTACTTC. This chain connects TRBV18 to TRBJ2-7; D perhaps matches TRBD1 (6 bases). Germline V gene data show CDR1 as KGHSH and CDR2 as LQKENI. CDR3 length: 13 residues. Trimming shortened V by 6 bases and J by 5 bases, and 14 bases separated the two germline ends.

This CDR3 is CARTTGEGNTIYF. For the CDR3, the DNA is TGTGCCCGCACGACAGGGGAGGGAAACACCATATATTTT. V usage is TRBV30 and J usage is TRBJ1-3, with 8 bases matching TRBD1. The CDR3 loop spans 13 amino acids. The V segment lost 8 bases and the J segment 4 bases; nucleotides outside the gene matches: 7. Germline V CDR1 and CDR2: GTSNPN, SVGIG (reference sequence).